The 31 T cell receptor beta chains in this list originate from one sample, sequenced in a study of cytomegalovirus exposure and HLA in healthy donors. A multiplex PCR was run with 60 Vbeta primers and 13 Jbeta primers. The method was immunoSEQ multiplex PCR; TCRdb's version includes in-frame clones alone and lacks a portion of them. The repertoire holds around 170,000 clones, with 82% as singletons. The sample taken for sequencing was PBMCs. These TCRs come from a woman aged 45-60 years in good health and CMV-seronegative.

The rearrangement joins TRBV6-5 to TRBJ1-2; 8 nucleotides align to TRBD1. CDR1 MNHEY and CDR2 SVGAGI come from the germline V gene. This CDR3 spans 16 amino acids. V was pared by 0 bases and J by 4 bases, with 7 bases of the junction left unmatched. The CDR3 bases are TGTGCCAGCAGTTACTCCCAGGGGGCTTGGAGCTATGGCTACACCTTC. It specifies CASSYSQGAWSYGYTF.

The V gene is TRBV15, the J gene TRBJ2-4, with 8 bases fitting TRBD1. With V trimmed by 3 bases and J by 3 bases, 7 bases remained unmatched. CDR1 is LNHNV, CDR2 YYDKDF, per germline (reference sequence). The CDR3 covers 16 residues. CDR3 sequence (DNA): TGTGCCACCAGCAGCGGGGACAGGCTAATCAAAAACATTCAGTACTTC. Translated, it gives CATSSGDRLIKNIQYF.

The genes are TRBV7-9 and TRBJ1-3; 9 bases fit TRBD1. Trimming took 6 bases from V and 4 from J; bases not matched to a gene: 7. Germline V gene lookup returns CDR1 SEHNR and CDR2 FQNEAQ (reference sequence). This CDR3 is 15 amino acids long. CDR3 protein: CASRIQGAAGNTIYF. CDR3 nucleotide sequence: TGTGCCAGCAGGATACAGGGGGCGGCAGGAAACACCATATATTTT.

This clone came up once. The genes are TRBV28 and TRBJ2-1; TRBD2 agrees at 16 bases. The V segment lost 10 bases and the J segment 7 bases; nucleotides outside the gene matches: 13. The CDR3 covers 17 residues. The germline V gene has CDR1 MDHEN and CDR2 SYDVKM. In DNA, the CDR3 is TGTGCCACTAAGGGACTAGCGGGGGGGCCGCTCGGTAATGAGCAGTTCTTC. This codes for CATKGLAGGPLGNEQFF.

The rearrangement links TRBV30 to TRBJ2-7; 9 positions agree with TRBD1. The CDR3 consists of 14 residues. Unmatched junction bases numbered 7, after V lost 2 bases and J lost 5 bases. Germline CDR1 and CDR2: GTSNPN and SVGIG (reference sequence). Here the CDR3 DNA reads TGTGCCTGGAGTATAGGACAGGGGTCCAACGAGCAGTACTTC. Translation gives CAWSIGQGSNEQYF. The full variable domain, its missing parts supplied by reference TRBV30 and TRBJ2-7, is SQTIHQWPATLVQPVGSPLSLECTVEGTSNPNLYWYRQAAGRGLQLLFYSVGIGQISSEVPQNLSASRPQDRQFILSSKKLLLSDSGFYLCAWSIGQGSNEQYFGPGTRLTVT.

The V call is TRBV6-5, the J call TRBJ2-7; D remains ambiguous. Germline CDR1 MNHEY, CDR2 SVGAGI. The V end was cut by 2 bases, the J end by 3 bases, with 8 bases between. The CDR3 has 13 residues. CDR3 in DNA: TGTGCCAGCAGTTACGGCCACAACTACGAGCAGTACTTC. Translating gives CASSYGHNYEQYF.

The chain combines TRBV14 with TRBJ2-1, with TRBD2 identical over 13 bases. This CDR3 has 16 residues. Trimming at V came to 0 bases and at J to 10 bases, leaving 6 bases not matched to a gene. CDR1 is SGHDN, CDR2 FVKESK, per germline. The CDR3 is CASSQDGTSGGDEQFF. DNA for the CDR3: TGTGCCAGCAGCCAAGATGGTACTAGCGGGGGGGACGAGCAGTTCTTC. Together with reference TRBV14 and TRBJ2-1, the CDR3 gives the full variable domain: EAGVTQFPSHSVIEKGQTVTLRCDPISGHDNLYWYRRVMGKEIKFLLHFVKESKQDESGMPNNRFLAERTGGTYSTLKVQPAELEDSGVYFCASSQDGTSGGDEQFFGPGTRLTVL.

The V gene is TRBV14, the J gene TRBJ1-3; no clear D. This CDR3 is 12 amino acids long. Trimming pared 2 bases from V and 3 bases from J, leaving 2 bases between. Germline CDR1 SGHDN, CDR2 FVKESK. Here the CDR3 reads CASSQLGNTIYF. The CDR3 DNA reads as TGTGCCAGCAGCCAACTTGGAAACACCATATATTTT.

The gene calls are TRBV6-5 and TRBJ2-5; no reliable D call. Trimming removed 3 bases at V and 4 bases at J, with 9 bases between. This CDR3 spans 13 amino acids. CDR1 and CDR2 from the germline V gene are MNHEY and SVGAGI. The DNA for the CDR3 is TGTGCCAGCAGTTATGGGCAGGTAGAGACCCAGTACTTC. Its protein product is CASSYGQVETQYF.

This clone was seen more than once but under ten times. This rearrangement joins TRBV6-1 to TRBJ2-6, with TRBD1 identical over 8 bases. The V and J ends lost 2 bases and 2 bases, in that order; junction bases with no gene match: 5. Germline V gives CDR1 MNHNS, CDR2 SASEGT. The CDR3 loop spans 17 amino acids. CDR3 in DNA: TGTGCCAGCAGTGAAAGCTACAGGGGGGCTGGGGCCAACGTCCTGACTTTC. Translated, it gives CASSESYRGAGANVLTF.

The rearrangement joins TRBV5-1 to TRBJ1-4, with D possibly matching TRBD1 (5 bases). This CDR3 has 14 amino acids. The V and J ends lost 0 bases and 8 bases respectively, with 11 bases between them. Germline-derived CDR1 and CDR2 are SGHRS and YFSETQ. CDR3 sequence reads: CASSLGGTEEKLFF. CDR3 sequence (DNA): TGCGCCAGCAGCTTGGGGGGCACCGAAGAAAAACTGTTTTTT.

The V and J genes are TRBV11-2 and TRBJ1-1; weak D call: TRBD1 (5 bases). CDR1 is SGHAT and CDR2 is FQNNGV in the germline V gene. The V end was cut by 0 bases, the J end by 6 bases, with 8 bases between. The CDR3 extends over 13 amino acids. CDR3 nucleotides: TGTGCCAGCAGCTTAGATTTAGGGGCTGAAGCTTTCTTT. It encodes CASSLDLGAEAFF.

The rearrangement uses TRBV11-3 and TRBJ2-1; D is perhaps TRBD1 (6 bases). Trimming removed 5 bases at V and 6 bases at J, with 11 bases between. The CDR3 has 13 residues. Germline CDR1 is SGHNT and CDR2 is YENEEA. The CDR3 DNA sequence: TGTGCCAGCAGCCCGGACAGTCGCAATGAGCAGTTCTTC. This sequence encodes CASSPDSRNEQFF.

The genes are TRBV6-5 and TRBJ2-3; the match to TRBD1 covers 8 bases. Germline CDR1 is MNHEY and CDR2 is SVGAGI. V gave up 5 bases and J gave up 0 bases; unmatched junction bases: 4. The CDR3 has 15 amino acids. The CDR3 sequence: CASSQGTGSTDTQYF. CDR3 nucleotides: TGTGCCAGCAGTCAGGGGACAGGCAGCACAGATACGCAGTATTTT.

On this clone: Sequence at one end of the junction differs from germline and may be a read error. The rearrangement joins TRBV6-1 to TRBJ1-5; a possible D gene is TRBD1 (6 bases). The CDR3 is made up of 15 amino acids. Per the germline V gene, CDR1 is MNHNS and CDR2 is SASEGT. CDR3 in amino acids: CASREEQGSNQPQHF. CDR3 in DNA: TGTGCCAGCAGAGAAGAACAGGGAAGCAATCAGCCCCAGCATTTT.

This chain joins TRBV11-2 and TRBJ2-1, with a possible D match to TRBD1 (6 bases). Trimming removed 3 bases at V and 0 bases at J, with 15 bases between. Germline CDR1 reads SGHAT; CDR2 reads FQNNGV. This CDR3 has 17 residues. The CDR3 protein is CASSLGADSGSYNEQFF. CDR3 DNA: TGTGCCAGCAGCTTGGGGGCTGACAGCGGCTCCTACAATGAGCAGTTCTTC.

This chain links TRBV5-1 with TRBJ2-3; D possibly corresponds to TRBD1 (5 bases). Germline V gives CDR1 SGHRS, CDR2 YFSETQ. With 4 bases removed from V and 2 bases from J, the gap between germline ends came to 11 bases. The CDR3 covers 14 residues. CDR3 in amino acids: CASSPDKLTDTQYF. CDR3 DNA: TGCGCCAGCAGCCCGGACAAACTCACAGATACGCAGTATTTT. Filled out from reference TRBV5-1 and TRBJ2-3, the complete variable domain reads KAGVTQTPRYLIKTRGQQVTLSCSPISGHRSVSWYQQTPGQGLQFLFEYFSETQRNKGNFPGRFSGRQFSNSRSEMNVSTLELGDSALYLCASSPDKLTDTQYFGPGTRLTVL.

This clone has only a few counts. V is TRBV10-1 and J is TRBJ2-1; 8 bases match TRBD2. The V segment lost 3 bases and the J segment 6 bases; nucleotides outside the gene matches: 4. The germline V gene encodes CDR1 WNHNN and CDR2 SYGVQD (reference sequence). The CDR3 contains 14 residues. This chain's CDR3 is CASSERGGRNEQFF. In DNA, the CDR3 is TGCGCCAGCAGTGAACGGGGGGGCCGCAATGAGCAGTTCTTC.

CDR3 in amino acids: CASSPRTGITGELFF. CDR3 DNA sequence: TGTGCCAGCAGCCCCCGGACAGGTATCACCGGGGAGCTGTTTTTT. The rearrangement joins TRBV7-3 to TRBJ2-2, with TRBD1 identical over 7 bases. Unmatched junction bases numbered 7, after V lost 5 bases and J lost 4 bases. CDR1 is SGHTA and CDR2 is FQGTGA in the germline V gene. The CDR3 is 15 amino acids.

This chain joins TRBV28 and TRBJ1-5; 8 bases are a match to TRBD1. The junction had 0 bases not matched to a gene; V was cut back by 8 bases and J by 0 bases. Germline CDR1 and CDR2: MDHEN and SYDVKM. The CDR3 extends over 13 amino acids. CDR3 sequence: CASGQGSNQPQHF. The CDR3 DNA follows: TGTGCCAGCGGACAGGGTAGCAATCAGCCCCAGCATTTT.

The chain couples TRBV4-3 to TRBJ2-4; TRBD1 is a possible D gene (6 bases). Per germline, CDR1 LGHNA and CDR2 YSLEER. CDR3 length: 19 amino acids. Trimming left V 0 bases short and J 0 bases short, with 18 bases between. CDR3 bases: TGCGCCAGCAGCCAAGATCGTGACAGGCTGATACTAGCCAAAAACATTCAGTACTTC. The encoded protein is CASSQDRDRLILAKNIQYF.

A remark on this clone: This CDR3 is also generated by other DNA sequences in the sample. The genes are TRBV28 and TRBJ1-1; unclear D gene. The CDR3 extends over 13 amino acids. CDR1 and CDR2 (germline): MDHEN, SYDVKM. V lost 7 bases to trimming and J lost 5 bases, with 14 bases between them. The CDR3 region is CASIAGRRTEAFF. In nucleotides, the CDR3 is TGTGCCAGCATCGCAGGAAGAAGGACTGAAGCTTTCTTT.

This clone was picked up a small number of times. The V and J genes are TRBV5-1 and TRBJ1-1; D is undetermined. Germline V gene lookup returns CDR1 SGHRS and CDR2 YFSETQ. This CDR3 is 13 amino acids long. With 1 base removed from V and 1 base from J, the gap between germline ends came to 5 bases. This CDR3 is CASSLLSNTEAFF. The CDR3 DNA reads TGCGCCAGCAGCTTGCTTTCGAACACTGAAGCTTTCTTT.

This clone appeared a single time. The rearrangement joins TRBV5-4 to TRBJ2-3; D is possibly TRBD1 (5 bases). V lost 6 bases, J lost 3 bases, and 14 bases lay in between. CDR3 length: 14 amino acids. Germline values: CDR1 SGHNT, CDR2 YYREEE (reference sequence). The CDR3, as DNA: TGTGCCAGCACCCTTCAGGGTGGGACAGATACGCAGTATTTT. Encoded protein: CASTLQGGTDTQYF. Full variable domain (rest looked up from reference TRBV5-4 and TRBJ2-3): ETGVTQSPTHLIKTRGQQVTLRCSSQSGHNTVSWYQQALGQGPQFIFQYYREEENGRGNFPPRFSGLQFPNYSSELNVNALELDDSALYLCASTLQGGTDTQYFGPGTRLTVL.

This chain joins TRBV15 and TRBJ2-5, with a possible D match to TRBD1 (5 bases). Germline V gene sequence: CDR1 LNHNV, CDR2 YYDKDF (reference sequence). V was shortened by 0 bases and J by 6 bases, with 11 bases between the two germline ends. This CDR3 is 14 amino acids long. CDR3 in amino acids: CATSREGVEKTQYF. The DNA of the CDR3 is TGTGCCACCAGCAGAGAAGGGGTCGAGAAGACCCAGTACTTC.

This clone has a single count. This chain joins TRBV2 and TRBJ2-1, with D maybe TRBD1 (6 bases). This CDR3 is 15 amino acids long. CDR1 SNHLY and CDR2 FYNNEI come from the germline V gene. The V gene lost 3 bases and the J gene lost 9 bases, with 18 bases spanning the gap. CDR3 protein: CASSEGHPQWSEQFF. The CDR3 DNA sequence: TGTGCCAGCAGTGAGGGACACCCACAATGGAGTGAGCAGTTCTTC.

The chain uses TRBV9 and TRBJ1-1, with D unclear. The CDR3 sequence is 13 residues long. V lost 0 bases to trimming and J lost 1 base, with 4 bases between them. CDR1 and CDR2 from the germline V gene are SGDLS and YYNGEE. The CDR3 protein is CASSVAWNTEAFF. The CDR3 DNA is TGTGCCAGCAGCGTAGCCTGGAACACTGAAGCTTTCTTT. The full variable domain, its missing parts supplied by reference TRBV9 and TRBJ1-1, is DSGVTQTPKHLITATGQRVTLRCSPRSGDLSVYWYQQSLDQGLQFLIQYYNGEERAKGNILERFSAQQFPDLHSELNLSSLELGDSALYFCASSVAWNTEAFFGQGTRLTVV.

This clone has only a few counts. Written as DNA, the CDR3 is TGTGCCAGCAGCGTAGCGGGGGTGACGTTCGGCGAGCAGTACTTC. Translating it yields CASSVAGVTFGEQYF. The chain carries TRBV9 and TRBJ2-7, with D tentatively TRBD2 (6 bases). Germline CDR1 and CDR2: SGDLS and YYNGEE. The CDR3 consists of 15 residues. V lost 0 bases to trimming and J lost 6 bases, with 16 bases between them.

The genes are TRBV27 and TRBJ2-3; unclear D gene. Germline V gene lookup returns CDR1 MNHEY and CDR2 SMNVEV (reference sequence). The CDR3 sequence is 16 residues long. V was cut by 7 bases and J by 4 bases, with 21 bases left in between. CDR3 loop: CASNSGLVQSPDTQYF. The CDR3, as DNA: TGTGCCAGCAACTCTGGTCTAGTCCAGTCCCCAGATACGCAGTATTTT.

This chain connects TRBV9 to TRBJ2-3; 8 bases agree with TRBD1. The J segment lost 2 bases and the V segment lost 0 bases, leaving 11 bases of the junction unmatched. The CDR3 is 18 residues long. Germline V gives CDR1 SGDLS, CDR2 YYNGEE. The CDR3 spells CASSVGSPGQGFTDTQYF. The CDR3, as DNA: TGTGCCAGCAGCGTAGGGTCGCCTGGACAGGGTTTCACAGATACGCAGTATTTT.

The J gene is TRBJ2-5, the V gene TRBV19; the match to TRBD2 covers 9 bases. Per the germline V gene, CDR1 is LNHDA and CDR2 is SQIVND (reference sequence). This CDR3 has 14 residues. The ends lost 7 bases at V and 5 bases at J; junction bases unmatched: 8. DNA of the CDR3: TGTGCCAGTACGCGGCGGGAGGGCCAGGAGACCCAGTACTTC. Translation gives CASTRREGQETQYF.